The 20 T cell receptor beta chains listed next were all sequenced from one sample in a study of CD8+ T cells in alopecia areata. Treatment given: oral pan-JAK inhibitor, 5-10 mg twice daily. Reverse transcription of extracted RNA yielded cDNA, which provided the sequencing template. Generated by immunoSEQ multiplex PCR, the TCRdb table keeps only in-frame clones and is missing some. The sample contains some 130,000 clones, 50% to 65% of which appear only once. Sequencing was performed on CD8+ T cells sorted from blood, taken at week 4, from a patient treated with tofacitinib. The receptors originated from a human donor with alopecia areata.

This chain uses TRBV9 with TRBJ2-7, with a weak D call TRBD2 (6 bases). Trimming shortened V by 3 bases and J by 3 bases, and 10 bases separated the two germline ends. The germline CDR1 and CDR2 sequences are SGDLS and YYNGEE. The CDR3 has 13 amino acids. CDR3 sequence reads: CASSGGESYEQYF. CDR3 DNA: TGTGCCAGCAGCGGCGGGGAGAGCTACGAGCAGTACTTC. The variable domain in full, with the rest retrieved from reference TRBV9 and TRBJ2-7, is DSGVTQTPKHLITATGQRVTLRCSPRSGDLSVYWYQQSLDQGLQFLIQYYNGEERAKGNILERFSAQQFPDLHSELNLSSLELGDSALYFCASSGGESYEQYFGPGTRLTVT.

CDR3 residues: CASSGDRDYGYTF. The CDR3, as DNA: TGTGCCAGCAGCGGAGACAGGGACTATGGCTACACCTTC. The chain couples TRBV9 to TRBJ1-2; TRBD1 aligns across 7 bases. The V segment lost 3 bases and the J segment 3 bases; nucleotides outside the gene matches: 2. The CDR3 is 13 residues long. Per germline, CDR1 SGDLS and CDR2 YYNGEE.

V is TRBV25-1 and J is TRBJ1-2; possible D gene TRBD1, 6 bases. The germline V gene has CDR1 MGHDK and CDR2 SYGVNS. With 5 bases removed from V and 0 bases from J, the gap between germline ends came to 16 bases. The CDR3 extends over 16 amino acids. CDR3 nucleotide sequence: TGTGCCAGCAGTCAGACAGGTCCTTTAGCTAACTATGGCTACACCTTC. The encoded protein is CASSQTGPLANYGYTF.

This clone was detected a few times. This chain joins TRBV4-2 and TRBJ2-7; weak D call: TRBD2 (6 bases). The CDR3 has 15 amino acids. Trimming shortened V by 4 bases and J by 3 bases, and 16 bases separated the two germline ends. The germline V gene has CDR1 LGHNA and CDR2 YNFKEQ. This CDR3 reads CASSPFYAGIYEQYF. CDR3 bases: TGTGCCAGCAGCCCTTTCTATGCGGGAATCTACGAGCAGTACTTC.

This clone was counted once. This CDR3 is CASSLVRRDGQPQHF. The CDR3 nucleotides read TGTGCCAGCAGCTTAGTCCGCAGGGACGGTCAGCCCCAGCATTTT. The chain employs TRBV11-2 and TRBJ1-5, with D possibly being TRBD1 (5 bases). Germline CDR1 reads SGHAT; CDR2 reads FQNNGV. CDR3 size: 15 residues. With 1 base removed from V and 6 bases from J, the gap between germline ends came to 13 bases.

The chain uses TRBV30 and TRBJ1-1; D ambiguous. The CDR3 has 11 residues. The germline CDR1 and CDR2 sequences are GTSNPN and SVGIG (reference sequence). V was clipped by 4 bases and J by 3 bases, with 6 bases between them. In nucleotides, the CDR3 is TGTGCCTGGACCGTGTACACTGAAGCTTTCTTT. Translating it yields CAWTVYTEAFF.

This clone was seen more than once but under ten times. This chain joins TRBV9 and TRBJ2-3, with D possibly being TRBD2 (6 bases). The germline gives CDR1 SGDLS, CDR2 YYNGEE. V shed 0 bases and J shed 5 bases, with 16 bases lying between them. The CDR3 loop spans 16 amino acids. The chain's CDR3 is CASSVEVIGGRDTQYF. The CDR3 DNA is TGTGCCAGCAGCGTAGAAGTCATCGGAGGGCGAGATACGCAGTATTTT.

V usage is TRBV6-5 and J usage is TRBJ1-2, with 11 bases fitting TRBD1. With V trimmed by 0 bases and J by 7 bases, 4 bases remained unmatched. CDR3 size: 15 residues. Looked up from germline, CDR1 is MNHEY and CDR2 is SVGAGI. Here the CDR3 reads CASSYSMGTGGGYTF. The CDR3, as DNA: TGTGCCAGCAGTTACTCGATGGGGACAGGGGGTGGCTACACCTTC.

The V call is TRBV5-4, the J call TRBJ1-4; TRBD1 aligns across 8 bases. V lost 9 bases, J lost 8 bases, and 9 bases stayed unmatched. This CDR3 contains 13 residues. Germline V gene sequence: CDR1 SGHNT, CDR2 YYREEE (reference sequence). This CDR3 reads CATRTGTNEKLFF. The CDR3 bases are TGTGCCACCCGGACAGGGACAAACGAAAAACTGTTTTTT.

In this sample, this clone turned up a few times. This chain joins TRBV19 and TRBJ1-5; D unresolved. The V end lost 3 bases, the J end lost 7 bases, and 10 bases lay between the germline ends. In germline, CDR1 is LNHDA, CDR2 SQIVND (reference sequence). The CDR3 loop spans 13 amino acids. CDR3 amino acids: CASSMWVRQPQHF. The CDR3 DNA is TGTGCCAGTAGTATGTGGGTGAGGCAGCCCCAGCATTTT.

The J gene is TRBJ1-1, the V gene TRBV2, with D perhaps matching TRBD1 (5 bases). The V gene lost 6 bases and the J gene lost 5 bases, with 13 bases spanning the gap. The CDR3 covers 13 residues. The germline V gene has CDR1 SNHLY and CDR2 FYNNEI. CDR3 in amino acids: CASRMGGWTEAFF. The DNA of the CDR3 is TGTGCCAGCAGAATGGGGGGTTGGACTGAAGCTTTCTTT.

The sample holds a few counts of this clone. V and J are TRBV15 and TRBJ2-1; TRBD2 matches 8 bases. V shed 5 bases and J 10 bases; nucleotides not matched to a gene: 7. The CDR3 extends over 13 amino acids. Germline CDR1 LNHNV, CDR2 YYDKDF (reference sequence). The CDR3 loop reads CATSRIPSGEQFF. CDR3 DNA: TGTGCCACCAGCCGAATCCCTAGCGGGGAGCAGTTCTTC. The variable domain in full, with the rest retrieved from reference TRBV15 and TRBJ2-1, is DAMVIQNPRYQVTQFGKPVTLSCSQTLNHNVMYWYQQKSSQAPKLLFHYYDKDFNNEADTPDNFQSRRPNTSFCFLDIRSPGLGDTAMYLCATSRIPSGEQFFGPGTRLTVL.

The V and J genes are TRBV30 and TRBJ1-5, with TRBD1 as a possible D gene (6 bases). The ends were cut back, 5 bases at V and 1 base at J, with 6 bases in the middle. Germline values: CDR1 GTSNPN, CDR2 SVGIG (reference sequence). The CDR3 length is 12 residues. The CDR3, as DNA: TGTGCCTGGGACAGGAGCAATCAGCCCCAGCATTTT. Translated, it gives CAWDRSNQPQHF.

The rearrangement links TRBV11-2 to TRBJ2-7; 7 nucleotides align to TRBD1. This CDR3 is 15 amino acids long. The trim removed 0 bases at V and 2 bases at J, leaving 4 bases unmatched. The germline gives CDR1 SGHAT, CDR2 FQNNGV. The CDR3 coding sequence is TGTGCCAGCAGCTTAGAGCCCGGGACAGCCTACGAGCAGTACTTC. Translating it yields CASSLEPGTAYEQYF. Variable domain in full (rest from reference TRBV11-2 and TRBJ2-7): EAGVAQSPRYKIIEKRQSVAFWCNPISGHATLYWYQQILGQGPKLLIQFQNNGVVDDSQLPKDRFSAERLKGVDSTLKIQPAKLEDSAVYLCASSLEPGTAYEQYFGPGTRLTVT.

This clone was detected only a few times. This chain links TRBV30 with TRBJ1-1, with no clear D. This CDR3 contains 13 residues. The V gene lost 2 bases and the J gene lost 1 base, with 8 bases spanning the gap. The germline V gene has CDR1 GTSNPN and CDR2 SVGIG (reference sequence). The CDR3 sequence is CAWSNGGNTEAFF. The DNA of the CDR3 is TGTGCCTGGAGTAACGGAGGGAACACTGAAGCTTTCTTT. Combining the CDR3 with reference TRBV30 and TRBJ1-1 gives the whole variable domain SQTIHQWPATLVQPVGSPLSLECTVEGTSNPNLYWYRQAAGRGLQLLFYSVGIGQISSEVPQNLSASRPQDRQFILSSKKLLLSDSGFYLCAWSNGGNTEAFFGQGTRLTVV.

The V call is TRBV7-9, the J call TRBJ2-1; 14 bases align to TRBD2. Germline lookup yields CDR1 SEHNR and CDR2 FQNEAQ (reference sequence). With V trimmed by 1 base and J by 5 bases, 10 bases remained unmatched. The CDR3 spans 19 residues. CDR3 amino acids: CASSLGAGTSGGLNNEQFF. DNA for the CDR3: TGTGCCAGCAGCTTAGGGGCCGGGACTAGCGGGGGCCTTAACAATGAGCAGTTCTTC.

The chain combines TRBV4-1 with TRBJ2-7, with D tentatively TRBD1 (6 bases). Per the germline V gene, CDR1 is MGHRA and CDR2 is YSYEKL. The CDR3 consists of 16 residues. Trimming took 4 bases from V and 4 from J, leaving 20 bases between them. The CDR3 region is CASSLSSSGRGYEQYF. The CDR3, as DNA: TGCGCCAGCAGCCTTTCGTCCTCGGGCAGGGGTTACGAGCAGTACTTC.

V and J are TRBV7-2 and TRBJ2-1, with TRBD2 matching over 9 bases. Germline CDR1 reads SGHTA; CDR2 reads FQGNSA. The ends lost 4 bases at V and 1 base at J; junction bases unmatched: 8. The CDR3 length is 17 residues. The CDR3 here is CASSSMPLAGSYNEQFF. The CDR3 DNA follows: TGTGCCAGCAGCTCTATGCCCCTAGCGGGGTCCTACAATGAGCAGTTCTTC.

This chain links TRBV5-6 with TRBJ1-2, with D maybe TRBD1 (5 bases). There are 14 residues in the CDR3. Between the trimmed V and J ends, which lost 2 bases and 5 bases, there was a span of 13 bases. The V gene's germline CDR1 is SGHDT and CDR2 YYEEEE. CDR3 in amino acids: CASSFGTDGYGYTF. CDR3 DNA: TGTGCCAGCAGCTTCGGGACCGACGGGTATGGCTACACCTTC.

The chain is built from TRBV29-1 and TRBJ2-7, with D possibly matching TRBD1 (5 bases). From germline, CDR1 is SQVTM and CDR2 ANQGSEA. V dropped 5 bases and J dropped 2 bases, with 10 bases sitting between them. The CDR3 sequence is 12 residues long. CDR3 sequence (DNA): TGCAGCGTTTTAGACAGCACCTACGAGCAGTACTTC. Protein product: CSVLDSTYEQYF.